The present entry profiles one T cell receptor (beta chain) with its context. At one end, the junction sequence differs from germline, possibly due to a read error. RNA in amounts of about 0.5 to 1 ug was reverse transcribed with random hexamers. With immunoSEQ multiplex PCR, TCR beta CDR3 was amplified across 54 Vbeta and 13 Jbeta. TCRdb re-analysed the immunoSEQ multiplex PCR reads in MiXCR, keeping a single row per CDR3 protein. The sample records about 120,000 distinct CDR3 sequences, 94% being singletons. This entry belongs to a study of CD8 T cells in Susac syndrome. TEMRA cells underwent FACS enrichment and CD8+ and CD4+ T cells underwent negative isolation. The sample was CD4+ T cells from PBMCs. This sequence was found in a human donor in good health.

The chain's CDR3 is CATSSAEETQYF. The CDR3 region has the DNA TGTGCCACCAGTTCCGCAGAAGAGACCCAGTACTTC. The rearrangement uses TRBV6-2 or TRBV6-3 and TRBJ2-5; D gene ambiguous. The CDR3 is 12 residues long. Germline V CDR1 and CDR2: MNHEY, SVGEGT.